This T cell receptor beta chain was captured in a study of CD4 T cells in relation to SARS-CoV-2 and coronaviruses (dated by TCRdb to the early 2020s). Study-level background: In the ViraFEST assay, PBMCs were cultured with antigen for nine to ten days, after which TCR beta CDR3s were sequenced to identify clonal expansions specific to the antigen. The Adaptive Biotechnologies TCR-sequencing kit was used to sequence samples from a few pre-COVID donors and the naive versus memory experiments, whereas other data were Illumina-based. An HIV-1 Nef peptide pool or a no-peptide culture served as the negative reference condition. A different, Illumina-based TCR-beta assay was used to sequence expansion assays from other donors in the study. The study assessed, at the TCR clonotype level, memory CD4+ T cell crossreactivity between SARS-CoV-2 and common cold coronavirus spike proteins. Patient-derived lymphoblastoid cell lines were used to map the HLA restriction of shared crossreactive spike epitopes.

CD4+ T cells from unexposed donors were collected before the COVID-19 pandemic (2011-2018). Following 10 days of culture, the EasySep CD4+ T cell isolation kit was used to isolate CD4+ T cells. As cell number allowed, CD4+ T cells from unexposed donors were tested for reactivity to SARS-CoV-2 S and N and to four common cold coronavirus spike pools. Around 1.8 million PBMCs per well were cultured in IMDM with around 4.8% human AB serum and around 10 IU/ml IL-2. Half of the culture medium was replaced with fresh IL-2-containing medium on days 3 and 7. In general, every peptide culture condition was set up in three replicate wells. The leukapheresis product for the unexposed donors was obtained through commercial purchase. PBMCs were isolated from leukapheresis product or whole blood by Ficoll-Paque PLUS gradient centrifugation. PBMCs were either cryopreserved at -140°C or used fresh in the expansion assay. The QIAamp Micro DNA Kit was used to extract genomic DNA from the CD4+ T cells.

The CDR3 numbers 11 residues from cysteine through phenylalanine. The DNA shown is the 33-base CDR3, in frame from base 1. The germline V gene (reference sequence) specifies DFQATT as CDR1 and SNEGSKA as CDR2. V was cut back by 5 bases and J by 10 bases, leaving a gap of 12 bases between them. The library was produced with the immunoSEQ multiplex PCR assay. Under the source paper's analysis protocol: During preprocessing, nonproductive sequences were removed, along with CDR3s that did not begin with C, did not end with F or W, or were shorter than 7 amino acids. Antigen-specific clonotypes were called with the MANAFEST web app on the basis of expansion relative to the reference and to other culture wells. A clone was considered positive if the clone showed significant expansion compared with the reference culture in 2 of 3 replicate wells at an FDR below 0.05. Positive clones also required significant expansion versus all other tandem wells and an odds ratio above 5. After three terminal residues were trimmed from each end, CDR3 homology was quantified as pairwise Levenshtein distance using the stringdist R package. This is the immuneACCESS table as TCRdb keeps it, with only in-frame sequences that have V and J called. A part of the clones is gone; compared with another copy, unresolved V genes explain less than half, and the rest is unexplained. V and J calls and clone size come straight from that table; D and trimming were deduced from the DNA. The sample contains about 26,000 clones, roughly four fifths of them found a single time. 13% of the sample comes from the top ten.

Beyond this particular receptor, the publication reports: Pre-pandemic and post-infection samples were not both contributed by any donor, so tracing of the source of pre-existing responses was limited. Memory CD4+ clonotypes crossrecognizing SARS-CoV-2 and at least one common cold coronavirus spike were found in roughly 59% of donors. Because the crossreactivity analysis focused on spike protein, crossreactivity against other viral proteins was not assessed. Small numbers of patients and of tested TCRs limited the study. Significantly weaker SARS-CoV-2-driven expansion was shown by crossreactive clones than by monoreactive clones, consistent with antigenic imprinting.

Remarks on this clone: Its recognized antigen is unknown. No qualities accompany the bases; no much larger clone lies one base away.

The chain was built from TRBV20-1 and TRBJ2-1; the D gene lacks a confident call. Input material: CD4+ T cells from PBMCs, cultured in vitro. This sequence originates from a human donor in good health. The CDR3 in this case is CSAVTAREQFF. DNA sequence: TGCAGTGCTGTCACCGCAAGAGAGCAGTTCTTC.